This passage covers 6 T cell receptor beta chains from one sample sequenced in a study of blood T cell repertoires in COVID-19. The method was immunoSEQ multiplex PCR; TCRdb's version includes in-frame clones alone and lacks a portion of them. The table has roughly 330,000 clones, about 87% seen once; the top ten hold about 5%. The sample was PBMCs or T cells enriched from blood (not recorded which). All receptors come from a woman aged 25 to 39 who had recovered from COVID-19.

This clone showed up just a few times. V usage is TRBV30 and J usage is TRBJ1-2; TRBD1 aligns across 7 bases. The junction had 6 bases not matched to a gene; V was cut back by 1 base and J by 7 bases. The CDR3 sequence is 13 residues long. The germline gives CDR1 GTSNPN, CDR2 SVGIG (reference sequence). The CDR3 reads CAWSAAGGGGYTF. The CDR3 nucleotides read TGTGCCTGGAGTGCAGCAGGGGGAGGTGGCTACACCTTC. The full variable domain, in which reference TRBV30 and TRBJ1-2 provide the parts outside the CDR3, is SQTIHQWPATLVQPVGSPLSLECTVEGTSNPNLYWYRQAAGRGLQLLFYSVGIGQISSEVPQNLSASRPQDRQFILSSKKLLLSDSGFYLCAWSAAGGGGYTFGSGTRLTVV.

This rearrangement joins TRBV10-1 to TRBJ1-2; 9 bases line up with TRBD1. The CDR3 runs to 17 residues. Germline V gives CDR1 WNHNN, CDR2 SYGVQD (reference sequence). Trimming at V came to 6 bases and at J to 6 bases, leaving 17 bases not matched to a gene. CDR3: CASRPLIRDREGDGYTF. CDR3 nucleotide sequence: TGCGCCAGCAGGCCACTGATCCGGGACAGGGAAGGGGATGGCTACACCTTC.

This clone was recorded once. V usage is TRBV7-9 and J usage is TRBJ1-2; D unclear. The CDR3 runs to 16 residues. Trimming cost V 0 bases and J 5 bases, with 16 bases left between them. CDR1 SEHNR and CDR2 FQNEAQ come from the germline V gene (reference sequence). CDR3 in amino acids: CASSLAGSLTRYGYTF. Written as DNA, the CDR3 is TGTGCCAGCAGCTTAGCAGGCAGCCTTACGAGGTATGGCTACACCTTC.

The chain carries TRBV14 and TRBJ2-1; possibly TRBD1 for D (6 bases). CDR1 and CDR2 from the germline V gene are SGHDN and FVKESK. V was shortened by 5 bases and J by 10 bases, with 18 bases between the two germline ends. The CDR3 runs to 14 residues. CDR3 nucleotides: TGTGCCAGCAGCGACCGGGACATGGGACGGGAGCAGTTCTTC. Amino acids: CASSDRDMGREQFF.

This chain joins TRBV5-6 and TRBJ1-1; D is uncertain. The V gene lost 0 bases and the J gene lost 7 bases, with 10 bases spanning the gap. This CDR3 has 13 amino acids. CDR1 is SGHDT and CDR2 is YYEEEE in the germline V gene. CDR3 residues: CASSLGGSGEAFF. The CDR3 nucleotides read TGTGCCAGCAGCTTGGGCGGATCCGGTGAAGCTTTCTTT.

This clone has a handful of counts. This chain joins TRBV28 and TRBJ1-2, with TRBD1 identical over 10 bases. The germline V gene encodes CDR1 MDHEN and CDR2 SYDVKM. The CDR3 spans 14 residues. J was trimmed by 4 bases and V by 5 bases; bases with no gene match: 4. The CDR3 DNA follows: TGTGCCAGCAGTGTGGGACAGGGGTCCTATGGCTACACCTTC. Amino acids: CASSVGQGSYGYTF.